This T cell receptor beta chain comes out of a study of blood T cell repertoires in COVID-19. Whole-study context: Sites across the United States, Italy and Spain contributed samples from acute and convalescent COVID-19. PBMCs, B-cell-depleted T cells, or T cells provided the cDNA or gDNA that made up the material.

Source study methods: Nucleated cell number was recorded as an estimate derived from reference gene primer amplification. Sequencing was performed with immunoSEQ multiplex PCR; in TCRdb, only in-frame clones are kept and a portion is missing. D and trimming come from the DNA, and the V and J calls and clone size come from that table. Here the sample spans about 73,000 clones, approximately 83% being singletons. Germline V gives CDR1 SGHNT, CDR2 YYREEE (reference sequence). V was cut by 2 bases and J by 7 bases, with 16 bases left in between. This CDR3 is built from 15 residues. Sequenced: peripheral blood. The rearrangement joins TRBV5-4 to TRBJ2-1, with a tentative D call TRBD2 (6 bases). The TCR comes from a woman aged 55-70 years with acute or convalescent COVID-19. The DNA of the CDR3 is TGTGCCAGCAGCTTTGGCGGGATGATGAAGAATGAGCAGTTCTTC. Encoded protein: CASSFGGMMKNEQFF. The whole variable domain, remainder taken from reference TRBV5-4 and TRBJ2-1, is ETGVTQSPTHLIKTRGQQVTLRCSSQSGHNTVSWYQQALGQGPQFIFQYYREEENGRGNFPPRFSGLQFPNYSSELNVNALELDDSALYLCASSFGGMMKNEQFFGPGTRLTVL.